This section outlines one T cell receptor (beta chain) sequence together with its context. As processed by the authors: Reference gene primer amplification yielded estimated nucleated cell counts. Produced via immunoSEQ multiplex PCR; TCRdb's table is partial and in-frame only. V and J calls and clone size are given by that table; D and trimming were obtained from the DNA. The table shows around 140,000 clones, with 65% to 90% occurring only once. Per the germline V gene, CDR1 is KGHDR and CDR2 is SFDVKD. Deletions cut 5 bases from V and 5 bases from J, with 11 bases between. The CDR3 length is 13 residues. The sample comes from a study of blood T cell repertoires in COVID-19. On the study more broadly: Italy, Spain and the United States were the sources of the convalescent and acute COVID-19 samples. PBMCs, B-cell-depleted T cells, or T cells were the source of the cDNA or gDNA that made up the material.

The rearrangement links TRBV24-1 to TRBJ2-5; a possible D gene is TRBD1 (5 bases). Sequencing was carried out using peripheral blood. The source of this sequence is a man between 60 and 70 years old with active or convalescent COVID-19. As DNA, the CDR3 is TGTGCCACCAGTGCTTCAGGGCAGGAGACCCAGTACTTC. Its protein is CATSASGQETQYF.